This entry lists 9 T cell receptor beta chains sequenced from one sample in a study of blood T cell repertoires in COVID-19. TCRdb's copy holds only in-frame clones and misses some; the assay was immunoSEQ multiplex PCR. The sample shows roughly 250,000 clones, roughly 88% of them seen only once. The sample comprised PBMCs or T cells enriched from blood (not recorded which). The receptors here all came from a woman between 40 and 55 years old who had been exposed to COVID-19.

This chain connects TRBV27 to TRBJ2-3; 7 bases fit TRBD2. This CDR3 spans 19 amino acids. The V and J ends lost 2 bases and 0 bases, in that order; junction bases with no gene match: 14. CDR1 MNHEY and CDR2 SMNVEV come from the germline V gene (reference sequence). The CDR3 sequence is CASSLLSGLVGPSTDTQYF. The DNA for the CDR3 is TGTGCCAGCAGTTTACTTTCCGGACTAGTTGGGCCTAGCACAGATACGCAGTATTTT.

Here the CDR3 DNA reads TGTGCCAGCAGCAGTAAAATCTCCGGGACAGGGCGAAATGCTGAAGCTTTCTTT. It codes for CASSSKISGTGRNAEAFF. The chain links TRBV7-2 to TRBJ1-1; 9 positions agree with TRBD1. The CDR3 totals 18 residues. J lost 6 bases, V lost 5 bases, and 19 bases had no gene match. CDR1 and CDR2 from the germline V gene are SGHTA and FQGNSA.

The V gene is TRBV28, the J gene TRBJ2-1; D not resolved. The CDR3 length is 11 residues. CDR1 is MDHEN, CDR2 SYDVKM, per germline. Trimming removed 7 bases at V and 7 bases at J, with 8 bases between. In DNA form, the CDR3 reads TGTGCCAGCACCTACTTTAATGAGCAGTTCTTC. Its protein product is CASTYFNEQFF.

The genes are TRBV19 and TRBJ1-4; D unclear. CDR1 and CDR2 from the germline V gene are LNHDA and SQIVND (reference sequence). Trimming removed 3 bases from V and 8 bases from J, with 7 bases in between. The CDR3 covers 12 residues. The CDR3 bases are TGTGCCAGTAGTATTCTAGGCGAAAAACTGTTTTTT. It yields the protein CASSILGEKLFF.

In its sample, this clone was seen a few times. The chain combines TRBV4-1 with TRBJ2-2; the match to TRBD2 covers 10 bases. The germline V gene has CDR1 MGHRA and CDR2 YSYEKL. The CDR3 length is 18 residues. Losses at the gene ends were 1 base for V and 1 base for J; bases not matched to a gene: 6. The CDR3 coding sequence is TGCGCCAGCAGCCAAGCCCCAGGACTAGCGGTGAACACCGGGGAGCTGTTTTTT. This translates into CASSQAPGLAVNTGELFF.

On this clone itself: One end of the junction fails to match germline, which may point to a read error. The J gene is TRBJ1-4, the V gene TRBV5-1; 12 positions match TRBD1. Germline values: CDR1 SGHRS, CDR2 YFSETQ. The CDR3 spans 16 residues. CDR3 nucleotide sequence: TGTGCCAGCAGCTCCGAGGGACAGGGGGCGAAGGAAAAACTGTTTTTT. It codes for CASSSEGQGAKEKLFF.

This chain joins TRBV4-2 and TRBJ2-3; 11 nucleotides agree with TRBD2. Unmatched junction bases numbered 3, after V lost 0 bases and J lost 1 base. Germline V gives CDR1 LGHNA, CDR2 YNFKEQ. The CDR3 is 17 residues long. As DNA, the CDR3 is TGTGCCAGCAGCCAAGACCTAGCGGGGGGCCGCACAGATACGCAGTATTTT. The encoded protein is CASSQDLAGGRTDTQYF.

Note on this clone: The junction does not match germline at one end; this may be a read error. The rearrangement joins TRBV5-1 to TRBJ1-2; 7 bases fit TRBD1. The CDR3 has 14 amino acids. CDR1 and CDR2 (germline): SGHRS, YFSETQ. Here the CDR3 DNA reads TGTGCCAGCAGATTGGACAGGTCCGCGTCTGGCTACACCTTC. Its translation is CASRLDRSASGYTF.

This chain joins TRBV28 and TRBJ2-1; 10 nucleotides agree with TRBD1. Germline CDR1 and CDR2: MDHEN and SYDVKM. CDR3 length equals 21 residues. The V gene end was trimmed by 5 bases and the J gene end by 2 bases; junction bases not matched to a gene: 21. In nucleotides, the CDR3 is TGTGCCAGCAGTACAAGCCGTCGGGGGACAGGGGACGGGGGCGCCTACAATGAGCAGTTCTTC. Translating gives CASSTSRRGTGDGGAYNEQFF.